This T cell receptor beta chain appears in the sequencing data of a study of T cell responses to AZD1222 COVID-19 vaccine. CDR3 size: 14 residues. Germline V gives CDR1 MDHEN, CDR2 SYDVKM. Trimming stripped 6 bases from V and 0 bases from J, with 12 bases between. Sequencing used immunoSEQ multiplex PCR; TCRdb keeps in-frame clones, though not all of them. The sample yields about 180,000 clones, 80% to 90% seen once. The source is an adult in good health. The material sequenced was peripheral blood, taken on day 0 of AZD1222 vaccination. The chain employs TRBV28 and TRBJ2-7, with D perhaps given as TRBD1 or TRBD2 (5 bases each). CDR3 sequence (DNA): TGTGCCAGCAGGAGGGCAGGGAGCTCCTACGAGCAGTACTTC. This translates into CASRRAGSSYEQYF.